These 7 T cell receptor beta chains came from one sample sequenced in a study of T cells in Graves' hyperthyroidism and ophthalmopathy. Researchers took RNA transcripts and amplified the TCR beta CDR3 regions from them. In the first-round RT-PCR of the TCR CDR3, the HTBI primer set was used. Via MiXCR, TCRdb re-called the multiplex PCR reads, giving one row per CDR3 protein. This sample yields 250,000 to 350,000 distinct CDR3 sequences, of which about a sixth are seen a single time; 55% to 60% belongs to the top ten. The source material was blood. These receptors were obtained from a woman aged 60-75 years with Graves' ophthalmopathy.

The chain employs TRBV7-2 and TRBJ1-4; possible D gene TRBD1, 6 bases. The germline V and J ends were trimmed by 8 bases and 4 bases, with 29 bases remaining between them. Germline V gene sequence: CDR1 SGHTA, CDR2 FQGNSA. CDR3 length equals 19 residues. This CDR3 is CASGAGGERAHSFNEKLFF. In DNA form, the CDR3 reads TGTGCCAGCGGAGCCGGGGGCGAAAGGGCGCACTCCTTTAATGAAAAACTGTTTTTT. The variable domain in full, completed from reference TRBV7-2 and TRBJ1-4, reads GAGVSQSPSNKVTEKGKDVELRCDPISGHTALYWYRQSLGQGLEFLIYFQGNSAPDKSGLPSDRFSAERTGGSVSTLTIQRTQQEDSAVYLCASGAGGERAHSFNEKLFFGSGTQLSVL.

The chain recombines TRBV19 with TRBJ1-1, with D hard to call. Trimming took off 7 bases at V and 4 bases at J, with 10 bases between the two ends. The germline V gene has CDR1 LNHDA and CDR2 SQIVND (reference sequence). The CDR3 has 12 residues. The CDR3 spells CASKGYATEAFF. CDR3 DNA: TGTGCCAGTAAAGGTTATGCCACTGAAGCTTTCTTT.

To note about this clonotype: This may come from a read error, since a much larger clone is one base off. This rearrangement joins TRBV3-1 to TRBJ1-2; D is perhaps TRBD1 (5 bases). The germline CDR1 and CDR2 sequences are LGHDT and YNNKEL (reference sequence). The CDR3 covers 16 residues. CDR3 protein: CARSQEGWAGEKGYTF. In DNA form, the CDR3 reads TGTGCCCGCAGCCAAGAGGGGTGGGCAGGAGAAAAAGGCTACACCTTC.

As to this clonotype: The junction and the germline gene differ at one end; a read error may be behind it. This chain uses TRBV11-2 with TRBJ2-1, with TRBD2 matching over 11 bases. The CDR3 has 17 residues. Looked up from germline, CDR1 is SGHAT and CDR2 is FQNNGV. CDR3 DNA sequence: TGCGCCAGCAGCCAGACCTACATAGCGGGGGGGGGGAATGAGCAGTTCTTC. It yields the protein CASSQTYIAGGGNEQFF. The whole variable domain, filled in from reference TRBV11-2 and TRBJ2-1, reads EAGVAQSPRYKIIEKRQSVAFWCNPISGHATLYWYQQILGQGPKLLIQFQNNGVVDDSQLPKDRFSAERLKGVDSTLKIQPAKLEDSAVYLCASSQTYIAGGGNEQFFGPGTRLTVL.

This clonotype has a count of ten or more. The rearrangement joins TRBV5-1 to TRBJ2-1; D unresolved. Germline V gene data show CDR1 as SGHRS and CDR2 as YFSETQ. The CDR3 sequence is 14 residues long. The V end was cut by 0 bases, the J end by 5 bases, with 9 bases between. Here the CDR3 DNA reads TGCGCCAGCAGCTTGGCCGTGGGAAACAATGAGCAGTTCTTC. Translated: CASSLAVGNNEQFF.

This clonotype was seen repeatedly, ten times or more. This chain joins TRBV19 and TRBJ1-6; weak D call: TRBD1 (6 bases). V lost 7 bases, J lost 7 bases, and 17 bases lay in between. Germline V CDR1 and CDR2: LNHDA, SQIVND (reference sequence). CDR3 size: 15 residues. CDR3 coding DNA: TGTGCCAGTATTGGGGACACGAGGAGGAATTCACCCCTCCACTTT. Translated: CASIGDTRRNSPLHF.

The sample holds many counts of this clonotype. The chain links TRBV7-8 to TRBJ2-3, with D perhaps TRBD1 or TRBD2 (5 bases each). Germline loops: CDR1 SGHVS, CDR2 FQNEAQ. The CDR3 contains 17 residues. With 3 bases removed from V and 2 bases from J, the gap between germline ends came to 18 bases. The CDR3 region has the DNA TGTGCCAGCAGCTTGCGAGGGGTGGGACCTATCACAGATACGCAGTATTTT. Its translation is CASSLRGVGPITDTQYF.